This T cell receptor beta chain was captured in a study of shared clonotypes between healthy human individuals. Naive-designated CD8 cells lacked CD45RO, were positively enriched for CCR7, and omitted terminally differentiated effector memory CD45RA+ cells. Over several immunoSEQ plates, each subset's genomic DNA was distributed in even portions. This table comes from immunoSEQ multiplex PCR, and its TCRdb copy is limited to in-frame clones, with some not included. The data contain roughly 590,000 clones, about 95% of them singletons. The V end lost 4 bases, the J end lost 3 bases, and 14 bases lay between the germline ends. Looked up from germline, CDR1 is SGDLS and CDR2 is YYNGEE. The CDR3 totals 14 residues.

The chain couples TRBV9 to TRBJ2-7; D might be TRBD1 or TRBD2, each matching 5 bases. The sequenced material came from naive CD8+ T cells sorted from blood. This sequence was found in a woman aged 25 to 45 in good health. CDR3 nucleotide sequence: TGTGCCAGCAGCCACTCCGGGACCAACTACGAGCAGTACTTC. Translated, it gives CASSHSGTNYEQYF.